This T cell receptor (beta chain) came from a study of cytomegalovirus exposure and HLA in healthy donors (dated by TCRdb to about 2017). Regarding the study in general: An earlier analysis of roughly 610 of the donors reported 276 Gb of sequence data and 117 million unique TCR beta sequences obtained from roughly 170 million T cells. An early release covering just under 650 HLA-typed donors comprised approximately 290 gigabases of sequencing data and 65 million to 100 million unique TCR sequences. Of the roughly 390 genotyped donors, 70% to 90% were placed in the genetic ancestry cluster associated with self-reported Caucasian donors. The aim of the study was to test whether cataloging public T cell receptors could identify signatures of past pathogen exposure. Using immunosequencing, the study profiled T cell repertoires from roughly 650 subjects and related those repertoires to cytomegalovirus serostatus. Along with the approximately 600-subject first cohort, a separate validation cohort of over a hundred different subjects was used. High-throughput TCR immunosequencing, statistical association of individual TCRs with disease status, and machine learning were combined to predict cytomegalovirus infection status. A later analysis re-analyzed previously published TCR beta repertoires from about 730 donors and added high-resolution HLA genotyping to study TCR occurrence patterns. Rather than drawing on any new phenotypic data, the later analysis identified candidate immune exposures from TCR beta sequences and the way those sequences occurred across donors. An earlier analysis of 500 to 750 of the donors applied high-throughput TCR beta sequencing to assess whether each TCR beta V gene segment acted as functional or pseudogenic. Alongside the repertoire data, information on donor age, sex, ethnicity and CMV serostatus was compiled. A later genetic analysis used genome-wide SNP genotypes for about 60% of the roughly 700 donors, treating that subset as a discovery cohort. All discovery cohort repertoires had been generated using a single sequencing platform. HLA typing included class I and class II loci at four-digit resolution. The number of typed donors differed by locus: roughly 620-630 for A, B, C, DRB1 and DQB1; 500 to 550 for DQA1; approximately 600 for DPA1; and some 430 for DPB1. A few DR-DQ haplotypes were treated as single units for association and clustering because of strong linkage in the cohort. Among about 410 genotyped donors of the cohort, an average of around 250,000 unique TCR beta nucleotide sequences was sequenced per donor, of which about 18% were non-productive. What the work shows at the level of the full study, not this receptor alone: Because counts were too low, some 17 rarely observed V segments, including chromosome 9 orphons, were left out of the earlier analysis of 500 to 750 of the donors. The authors suggested that the approach could potentially be generalized to other disease states and immunological phenotypes. The study listed 164 TCR beta chains as associated with cytomegalovirus. In a later analysis, most CMV-associated TCR beta chains were found to appear HLA-restricted, with HLA associations seemingly driven largely by CMV exposure. A later analysis found that TCR association rates varied across HLA loci, with DRB1 alleles showing the most associated TCRs and HLA-C alleles the fewest. Several of the top co-occurrence clusters appeared to be linked to parvovirus B19, influenza, CMV and Epstein-Barr virus, according to a later analysis. In a later analysis, 16,951 TCR beta sequences were associated with specific HLA alleles at a false discovery rate of 0.05. A later genetic analysis reported fewer N-insertions in productive TCRs among donors in an Asian-associated ancestry cluster than the approximately 700-donor mean. A further reported finding was that TCR beta sequences accurately predicted the HLA-A and HLA-B alleles for most subjects in the first cohort. A cluster of highly shared sequence variants was judged likely to represent a technical artifact of the sequencing pipeline. Because HLA typing was unavailable for some donors at each locus, only the typed subset was used in association tests. Assigning TCR associations to individual alleles was difficult when HLA alleles, especially DR and DQ, strongly co-occurred. In a later genetic analysis, a missense DCLRE1C variant was associated with V-gene and J-gene trimming of TCR beta chains, and the association was replicated in an independent cohort. In a later analysis, HLA-associated TCR beta chains showed more clonal expansion and lower generation probabilities than non-associated chains that were equally common. The 87-base-pair reads could not distinguish some IMGT-functional V segments, including TRBV6-2 and TRBV6-3, so those segments were excluded. In vitro tests confirmed that three of the cytomegalovirus-associated TCR beta chains recognize cytomegalovirus antigens. This cohort had only TCR beta chains sequenced, and the lack of alpha or paired-chain data limited which features could be detected. While some public TCRs were present in many individuals, most TCR sequences turned up only very rarely across donors. Sequencing depth was assumed to be roughly uniform across donors in the presence/absence analyses, though that assumption may not hold. Correlated functional status among segregating V segments might reflect linkage disequilibrium, but an unknown experimental factor could not be ruled out. Immune exposure information for the cohort was limited to CMV serostatus. An earlier analysis of around 540 of the donors showed that most TCR beta V segments appeared in productive rearrangements either about 87% or about 30% of the time, which broadly matched IMGT annotations. The classifier was reported to diagnose cytomegalovirus status with high specificity and sensitivity in both the original and validation cohorts.

The cohort was made up of 666 healthy bone marrow donors. At the time of sampling, all cohort members were nominally healthy, though unrecorded immune exposures were likely present. The donor tested CMV seronegative and was one of the 352 seronegative cohort members. Every donor gave a peripheral blood sample, and the peripheral blood mononuclear cells from that sample were used for TCR beta sequencing. Genomic DNA was extracted from the blood cell samples with the Qiagen DNeasy Blood Extraction Kit. Worth noting for this clone: No antigen is known for it. There are no base qualities to consult, and no much larger clone falls within one base.

CDR3 length: 12 amino acids, cysteine to phenylalanine. This entry keeps only the CDR3 DNA: 36 bases, framed from base 1. Trimming removed 6 bases from V and 5 bases from J, leaving 8 bases between the germline ends. The germline V gene encodes CDR1 LNHDA and CDR2 SQIVND (reference sequence). Library preparation was by the immunoSEQ multiplex PCR assay. For the multiplex PCR, a mixture combining 60 forward primers for TCR Vbeta segments and 13 reverse primers for TCR Jbeta segments was used. A multiplex PCR assay on genomic DNA amplified the CDR3 region of rearranged TCR beta genes. Amplified TCR beta libraries were sequenced as 87-base-pair reads on the Illumina HiSeq System. On the authors' methods: A later analysis counted around 72 million unique TCR beta chains across the roughly 700 repertoires, and some 11 million of these chains were shared by at least two donors. To remove PCR and sequencing errors, raw reads were error-corrected and collapsed into unique sequences using a nearest-neighbor algorithm that merged closely related sequences. V, D and J gene segments were assigned by aligning CDR3 sequences to IMGT reference sequences. For a sequence to be retained, a match of at least six nucleotides to both a V gene segment and a J gene segment was required. A rearrangement was called productive if the CDR3 had no stop codons and remained in frame with V and J, and every other rearrangement was called non-productive. CDR3 was defined by IMGT convention, running from the second conserved V-encoded cysteine to the conserved J-encoded phenylalanine. Sequences without an unambiguous match to a single V gene segment were excluded from the earlier analysis of approximately 600 of the donors. In an earlier analysis of 587 of the donors, a V segment was called functional when productive rearrangements were above 56.7%, and segregating when the standard deviation between donors exceeded 5%. A statistical classification framework was developed to diagnose cytomegalovirus status using the catalog of TCR beta chain sequences. In a later analysis, V and J genes were assigned by comparing TCR nucleotide sequences against IMGT/GENE-DB human TR gene sequences. The TCRdist pipeline was used in a later analysis to assign CDR3 sequences and most-parsimonious VDJ recombination scenarios. A later analysis defined each TCR beta chain by its CDR3 amino acid sequence plus V-gene family, and excluded reads lacking a unique V-gene family. To address suspected cross-contamination and a sequencing artifact, a later analysis removed roughly 640 highly shared, low-generation-probability nucleotide sequences. In a later analysis, a clonal expansion index for each public chain was calculated from normalized within-repertoire ranks of inferred template counts. In a later analysis, generation probabilities were computed with a VDJ recombination model fitted to out-of-frame rearrangements, and the resulting probabilities were checked against IGoR. In a later analysis, hypergeometric tests were used to score TCR-TCR, TCR-HLA and TCR-CMV co-occurrence, with a repertoire-size bias correction applied to TCR pairs. A later analysis estimated false discovery rates by permuting HLA or CMV assignments 20 times. In a later analysis, co-occurring TCRs were grouped using DBSCAN, with TCRdist sequence similarity added in when clustering inside HLA-allele-positive subsets. Repertoires with fewer than 30,000 or more than 120,000 public chains were left out of co-occurrence clustering, as were five repertoires with anomalous nucleotide sharing. TCRdb took over this immuneACCESS table, retaining in-frame rearrangements with V and J assigned. Such tables are incomplete; in checked studies, under half of the missing clones stem from an unresolved V gene, and the remainder is unexplained. V, J and clone size derive from that table, while D and trimming were established from the DNA sequence. This sample gives 110,000 to 150,000 clones in total; 80% of them show up just once. The ten largest make up just over 5% of the sample.

The sequence came from a male donor in good health and CMV-seronegative. Source material: PBMCs. The chain couples TRBV19 to TRBJ1-5; TRBD1 is a possible D gene, resting on 5 matching bases. The CDR3: CASRTEYQPQHF. The DNA is as follows: TGTGCCAGTAGGACAGAATATCAGCCCCAGCATTTT.